This TCR beta chain was sequenced for a study of T-cell reconstitution after alpha-beta-depleted transplantation in children (dated by TCRdb to about 2016). For the wider study: The study quantitatively tracked T-cell immune reconstitution after TCRalphabeta/CD19-depleted allogeneic hematopoietic cell transplantation in children using TCR repertoire profiling.

The table lists this clonotype with many counts. The antigen this receptor binds is unknown. Relative to the germline gene, one junction end is altered; a read error may explain this. The library came from PCR. Instrument used: Illumina HiSeq 2500. To normalize quantification of the TCRbeta repertoire, the TCR libraries were built with molecular barcoding that relied on unique molecular identifiers. TCRdb applied fastp at Q25 and MiXCR to the public reads, then kept only in-frame beta chains. Entries that share a CDR3 protein sequence are merged under the most common genes and DNA. The sample table records nearly 550,000 distinct CDR3 sequences; around 19% of these occur just once. 3% to 4% of the sample is in the top ten clones. The CDR3 numbers 12 residues from cysteine through phenylalanine. This entry keeps only the CDR3 DNA: 36 bases, framed from base 1. According to the germline V gene, CDR1 reads SQVTM and CDR2 reads ANQGSEA.

Recombination connected TRBV29-1 to TRBJ2-3, and TRBD2 may be the D gene, going by 5 matching bases. The source material was PBMCs from the stem cell graft donor, sampled from the stem cell graft. The sequence came from a human donor who donated a stem cell graft to a child with acute lymphoblastic leukemia. CDR3 protein: CSVEDLSGVEYF. The DNA reads TGCAGCGTTGAAGATCTGAGCGGTGTAGAGTACTTT.